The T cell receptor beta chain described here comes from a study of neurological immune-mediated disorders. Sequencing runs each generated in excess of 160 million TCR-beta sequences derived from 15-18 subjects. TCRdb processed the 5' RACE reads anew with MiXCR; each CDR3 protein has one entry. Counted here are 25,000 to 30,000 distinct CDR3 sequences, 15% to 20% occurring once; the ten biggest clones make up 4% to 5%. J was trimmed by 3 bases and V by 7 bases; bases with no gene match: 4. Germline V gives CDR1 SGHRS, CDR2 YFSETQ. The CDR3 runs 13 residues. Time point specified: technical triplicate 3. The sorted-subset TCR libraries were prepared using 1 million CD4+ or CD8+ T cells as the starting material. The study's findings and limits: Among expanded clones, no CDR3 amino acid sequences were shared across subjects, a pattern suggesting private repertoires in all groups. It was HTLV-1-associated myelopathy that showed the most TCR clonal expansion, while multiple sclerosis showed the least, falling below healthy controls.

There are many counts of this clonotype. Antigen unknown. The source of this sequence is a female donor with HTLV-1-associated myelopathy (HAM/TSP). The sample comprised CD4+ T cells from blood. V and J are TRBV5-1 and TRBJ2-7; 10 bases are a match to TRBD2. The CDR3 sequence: CASGTSASYEQYF. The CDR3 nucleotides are TGCGCCAGCGGGACTAGCGCGAGCTACGAGCAGTACTTC.